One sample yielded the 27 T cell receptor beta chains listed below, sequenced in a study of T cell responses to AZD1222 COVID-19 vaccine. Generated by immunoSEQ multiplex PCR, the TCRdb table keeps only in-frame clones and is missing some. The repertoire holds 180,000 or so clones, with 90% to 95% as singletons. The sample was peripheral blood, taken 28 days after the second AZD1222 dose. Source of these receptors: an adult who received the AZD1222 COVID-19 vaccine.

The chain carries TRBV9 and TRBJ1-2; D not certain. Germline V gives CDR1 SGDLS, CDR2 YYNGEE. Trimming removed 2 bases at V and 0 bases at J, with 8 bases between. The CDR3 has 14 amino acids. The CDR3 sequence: CASSVGGTNYGYTF. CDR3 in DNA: TGTGCCAGCAGCGTGGGCGGAACTAACTATGGCTACACCTTC.

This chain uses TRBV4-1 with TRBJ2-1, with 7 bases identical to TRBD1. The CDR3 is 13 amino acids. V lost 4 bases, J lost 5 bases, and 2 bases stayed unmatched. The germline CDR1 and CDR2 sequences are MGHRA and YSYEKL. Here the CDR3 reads CASSPGQHNEQFF. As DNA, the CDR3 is TGCGCCAGCAGCCCGGGACAGCACAATGAGCAGTTCTTC.

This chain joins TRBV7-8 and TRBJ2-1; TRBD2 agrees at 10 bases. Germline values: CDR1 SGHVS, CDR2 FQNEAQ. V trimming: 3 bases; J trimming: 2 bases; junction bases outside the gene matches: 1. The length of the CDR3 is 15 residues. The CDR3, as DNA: TGTGCCAGCAGCTTTAGCGGGGGGACCTACAATGAGCAGTTCTTC. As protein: CASSFSGGTYNEQFF.

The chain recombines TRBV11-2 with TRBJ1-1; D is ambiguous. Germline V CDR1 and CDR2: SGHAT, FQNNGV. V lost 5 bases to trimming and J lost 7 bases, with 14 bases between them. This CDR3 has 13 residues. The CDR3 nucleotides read TGTGCCAGCAGCCCACCAACCGACGGTGAAGCTTTCTTT. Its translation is CASSPPTDGEAFF.

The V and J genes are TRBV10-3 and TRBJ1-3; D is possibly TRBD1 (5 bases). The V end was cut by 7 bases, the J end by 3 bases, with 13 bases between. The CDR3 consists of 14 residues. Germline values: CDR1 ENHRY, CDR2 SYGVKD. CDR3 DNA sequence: TGTGCCATCACTCCCGGGACGTATGGAAACACCATATATTTT. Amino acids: CAITPGTYGNTIYF.

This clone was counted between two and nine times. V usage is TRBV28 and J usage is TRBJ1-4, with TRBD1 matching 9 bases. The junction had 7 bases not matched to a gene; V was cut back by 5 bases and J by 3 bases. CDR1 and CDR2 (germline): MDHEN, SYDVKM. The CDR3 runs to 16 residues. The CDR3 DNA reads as TGTGCCAGCAGTGCGAGTGGGACAGGGCCTAATGAAAAACTGTTTTTT. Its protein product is CASSASGTGPNEKLFF.

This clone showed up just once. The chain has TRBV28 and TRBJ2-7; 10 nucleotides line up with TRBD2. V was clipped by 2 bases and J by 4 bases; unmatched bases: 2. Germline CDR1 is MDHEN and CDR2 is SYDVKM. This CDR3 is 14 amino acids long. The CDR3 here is CASSLGTSVYEQYF. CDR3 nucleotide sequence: TGTGCCAGCAGTTTAGGGACTAGCGTTTACGAGCAGTACTTC.

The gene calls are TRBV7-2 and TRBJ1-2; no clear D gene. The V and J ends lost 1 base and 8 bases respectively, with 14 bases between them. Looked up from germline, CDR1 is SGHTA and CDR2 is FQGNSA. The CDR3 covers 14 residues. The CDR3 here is CASSLGQGPRGYTF. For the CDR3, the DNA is TGTGCCAGCAGCTTAGGGCAAGGGCCAAGGGGCTACACCTTC.

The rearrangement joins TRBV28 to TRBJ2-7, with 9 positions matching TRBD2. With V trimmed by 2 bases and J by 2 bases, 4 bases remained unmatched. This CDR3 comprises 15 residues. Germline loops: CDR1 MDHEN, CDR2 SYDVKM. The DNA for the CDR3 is TGTGCCAGCAGTTTACCGACTAGCGGTCCCTACGAGCAGTACTTC. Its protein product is CASSLPTSGPYEQYF.

The CDR3: CASSLDGGSPPEQFF. The CDR3 DNA is TGTGCCAGCAGCTTAGACGGGGGTTCTCCCCCTGAGCAGTTCTTC. V is TRBV13 and J is TRBJ2-1, with D perhaps TRBD2 (6 bases). The CDR3 runs 15 residues. The V end lost 1 base, the J end lost 9 bases, and 16 bases lay between the germline ends. Germline loops: CDR1 PRHDT, CDR2 FYEKMQ (reference sequence).

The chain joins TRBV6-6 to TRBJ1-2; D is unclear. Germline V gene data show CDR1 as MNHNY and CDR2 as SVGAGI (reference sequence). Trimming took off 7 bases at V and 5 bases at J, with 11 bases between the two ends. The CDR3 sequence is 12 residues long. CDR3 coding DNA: TGTGCCAGCACCGGTCAGCTGTATGGCTACACCTTC. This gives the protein CASTGQLYGYTF.

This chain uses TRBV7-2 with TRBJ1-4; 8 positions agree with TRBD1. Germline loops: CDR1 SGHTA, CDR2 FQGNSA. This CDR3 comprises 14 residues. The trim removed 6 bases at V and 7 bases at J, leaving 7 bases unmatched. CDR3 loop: CASRQGQGGEKLFF. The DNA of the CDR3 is TGTGCCAGCAGGCAAGGACAGGGAGGTGAAAAACTGTTTTTT.

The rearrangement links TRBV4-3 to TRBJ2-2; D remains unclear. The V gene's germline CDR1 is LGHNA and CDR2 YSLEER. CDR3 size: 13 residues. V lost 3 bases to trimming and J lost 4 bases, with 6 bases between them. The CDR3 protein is CASSQGFTGELFF. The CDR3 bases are TGCGCCAGCAGCCAGGGGTTCACCGGGGAGCTGTTTTTT.

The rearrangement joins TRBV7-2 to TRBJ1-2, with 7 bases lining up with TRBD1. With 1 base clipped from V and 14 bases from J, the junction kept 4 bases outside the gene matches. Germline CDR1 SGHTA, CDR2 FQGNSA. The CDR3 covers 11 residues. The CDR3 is CASSLGAGGTF. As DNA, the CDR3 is TGTGCCAGCAGCTTAGGGGCAGGGGGTACCTTC.

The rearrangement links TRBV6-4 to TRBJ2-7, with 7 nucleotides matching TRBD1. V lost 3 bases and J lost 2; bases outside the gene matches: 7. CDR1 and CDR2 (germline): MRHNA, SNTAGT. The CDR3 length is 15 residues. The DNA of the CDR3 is TGTGCCAGCAGTGAGGCGACAGGGTCGCCCTACGAGCAGTACTTC. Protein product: CASSEATGSPYEQYF.

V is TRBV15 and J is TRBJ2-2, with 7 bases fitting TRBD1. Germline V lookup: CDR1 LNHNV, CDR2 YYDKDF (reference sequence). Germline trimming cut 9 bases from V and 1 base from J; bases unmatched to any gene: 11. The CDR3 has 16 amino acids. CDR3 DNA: TGTGCCACTGCCGGGACAGAATCGGTGAACACCGGGGAGCTGTTTTTT. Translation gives CATAGTESVNTGELFF.

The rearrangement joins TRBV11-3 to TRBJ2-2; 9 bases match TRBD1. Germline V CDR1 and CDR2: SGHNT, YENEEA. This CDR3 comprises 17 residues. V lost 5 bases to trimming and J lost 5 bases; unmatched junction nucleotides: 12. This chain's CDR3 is CASSPWIGDRETGELFF. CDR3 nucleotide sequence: TGTGCCAGCAGCCCTTGGATAGGGGACAGGGAGACCGGGGAGCTGTTTTTT.

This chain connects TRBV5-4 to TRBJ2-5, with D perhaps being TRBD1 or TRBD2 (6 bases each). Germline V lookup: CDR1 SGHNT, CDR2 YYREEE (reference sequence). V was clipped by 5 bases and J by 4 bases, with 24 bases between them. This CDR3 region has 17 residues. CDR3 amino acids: CASSPLRGGRLGETQYF. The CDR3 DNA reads TGTGCCAGCAGTCCCCTGAGAGGGGGGCGCTTAGGAGAGACCCAGTACTTC.

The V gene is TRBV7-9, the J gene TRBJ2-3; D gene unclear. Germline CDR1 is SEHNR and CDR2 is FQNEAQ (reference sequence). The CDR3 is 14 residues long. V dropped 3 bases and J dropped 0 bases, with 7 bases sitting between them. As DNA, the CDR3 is TGTGCCAGCAGCTTTAGCATAAGCACAGATACGCAGTATTTT. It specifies CASSFSISTDTQYF.

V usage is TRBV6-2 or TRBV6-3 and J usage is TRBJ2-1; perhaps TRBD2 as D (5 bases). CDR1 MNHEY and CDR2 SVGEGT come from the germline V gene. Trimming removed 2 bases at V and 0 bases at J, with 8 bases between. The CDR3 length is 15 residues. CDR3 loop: CASSYEGSSYNEQFF. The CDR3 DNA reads TGTGCCAGCAGTTACGAGGGTAGCTCCTACAATGAGCAGTTCTTC.

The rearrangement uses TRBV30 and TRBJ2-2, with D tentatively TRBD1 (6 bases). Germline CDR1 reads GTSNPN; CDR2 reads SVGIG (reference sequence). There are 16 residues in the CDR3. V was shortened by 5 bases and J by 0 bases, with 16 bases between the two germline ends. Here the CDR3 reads CAWATGTPANTGELFF. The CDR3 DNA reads TGTGCCTGGGCAACAGGGACCCCCGCGAACACCGGGGAGCTGTTTTTT. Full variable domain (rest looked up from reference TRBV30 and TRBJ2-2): SQTIHQWPATLVQPVGSPLSLECTVEGTSNPNLYWYRQAAGRGLQLLFYSVGIGQISSEVPQNLSASRPQDRQFILSSKKLLLSDSGFYLCAWATGTPANTGELFFGEGSRLTVL.

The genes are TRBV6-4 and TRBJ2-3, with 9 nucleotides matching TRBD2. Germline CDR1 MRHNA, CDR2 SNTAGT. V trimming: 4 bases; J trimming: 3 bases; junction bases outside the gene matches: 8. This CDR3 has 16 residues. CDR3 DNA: TGTGCCAGCAGTGTGGGTAGCGGGAGTAAAACAGATACGCAGTATTTT. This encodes CASSVGSGSKTDTQYF.

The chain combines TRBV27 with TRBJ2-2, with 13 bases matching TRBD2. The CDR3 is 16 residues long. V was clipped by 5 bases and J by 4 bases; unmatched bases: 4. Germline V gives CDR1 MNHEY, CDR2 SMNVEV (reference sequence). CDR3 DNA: TGTGCCAGCAGTATCCGGACTAGCGGGGGCACCGGGGAGCTGTTTTTT. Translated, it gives CASSIRTSGGTGELFF.

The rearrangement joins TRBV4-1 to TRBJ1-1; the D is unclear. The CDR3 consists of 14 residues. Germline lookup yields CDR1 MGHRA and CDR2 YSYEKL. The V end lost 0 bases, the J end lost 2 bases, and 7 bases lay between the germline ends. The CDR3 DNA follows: TGCGCCAGCAGCCAAGATAAAACAAACACTGAAGCTTTCTTT. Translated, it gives CASSQDKTNTEAFF.

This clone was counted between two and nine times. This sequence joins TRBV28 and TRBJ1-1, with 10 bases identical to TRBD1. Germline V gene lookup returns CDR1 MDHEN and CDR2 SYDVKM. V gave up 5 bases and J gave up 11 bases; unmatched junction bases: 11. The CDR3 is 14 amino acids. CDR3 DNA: TGTGCCAGCAGTACTTCCGGGACAGGGGTCCTCGCTTTCTTT. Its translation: CASSTSGTGVLAFF.

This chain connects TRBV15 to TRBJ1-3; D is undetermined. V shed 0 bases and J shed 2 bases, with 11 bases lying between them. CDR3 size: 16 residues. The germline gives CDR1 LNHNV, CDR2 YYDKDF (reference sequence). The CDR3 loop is CATSRDRSLAGNTIYF. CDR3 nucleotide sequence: TGTGCCACCAGCAGAGACAGGTCTCTTGCTGGAAACACCATATATTTT.

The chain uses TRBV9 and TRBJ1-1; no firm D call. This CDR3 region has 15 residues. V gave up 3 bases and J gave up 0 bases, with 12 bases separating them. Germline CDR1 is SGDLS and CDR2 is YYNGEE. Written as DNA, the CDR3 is TGTGCCAGCAGCGCCTCAGGATCCATGAACACTGAAGCTTTCTTT. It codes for CASSASGSMNTEAFF. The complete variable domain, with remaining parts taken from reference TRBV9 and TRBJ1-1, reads DSGVTQTPKHLITATGQRVTLRCSPRSGDLSVYWYQQSLDQGLQFLIQYYNGEERAKGNILERFSAQQFPDLHSELNLSSLELGDSALYFCASSASGSMNTEAFFGQGTRLTVV.